These 29 T cell receptor beta chains came from one sample sequenced in a study of blood T cell repertoires in COVID-19. TCRdb keeps only in-frame clones here, not all; method: immunoSEQ multiplex PCR. The sample records some 89,000 clones, 90% being singletons. The sequenced sample consisted of peripheral blood. The receptor set was obtained from a man aged 55 to 70 with acute or convalescent COVID-19.

This sequence joins TRBV3-1 (or the pseudogene TRBV3-2) and TRBJ2-4; 11 bases line up with TRBD1. Germline V gene lookup returns CDR1 LGHDT and CDR2 YNNKEL (reference sequence). J lost 6 bases, V lost 3 bases, and 13 bases had no gene match. There are 18 residues in the CDR3. The CDR3 reads CASSQWVGTGGRRNIQYF. CDR3 sequence (DNA): TGTGCCAGCAGCCAGTGGGTCGGGACAGGGGGGAGGAGAAACATTCAGTACTTC.

The chain is built from TRBV11-1 and TRBJ1-2, with D possibly being TRBD1 (5 bases). The CDR3 is made up of 14 amino acids. V lost 2 bases to trimming and J lost 8 bases, with 15 bases between them. Germline assignment: CDR1 SGHAT and CDR2 FQDESV (reference sequence). The CDR3 DNA sequence: TGTGCCAGCAGCTTAACAAGTGGGGCTCTGGGCTACACCTTC. This gives the protein CASSLTSGALGYTF.

The J gene is TRBJ1-6, the V gene TRBV19; 7 nucleotides match TRBD1. The CDR3 spans 17 residues. Per germline, CDR1 LNHDA and CDR2 SQIVND (reference sequence). The V segment lost 6 bases and the J segment 3 bases; nucleotides outside the gene matches: 11. The CDR3 nucleotides read TGTGCCAGTAGAAAGGGGGCTGGCCAAAACTATAATTCACCCCTCCACTTT. This translates into CASRKGAGQNYNSPLHF.

The chain carries TRBV3-1 (or the pseudogene TRBV3-2) and TRBJ1-1, with D possibly being TRBD1 (6 bases). Trimming removed 3 bases from V and 5 bases from J, with 10 bases in between. CDR3 length equals 13 residues. Germline V gene sequence: CDR1 LGHDT, CDR2 YNNKEL (reference sequence). Here the CDR3 reads CASSQGARTEAFF. The CDR3 DNA reads as TGTGCCAGCAGCCAGGGGGCGAGGACTGAAGCTTTCTTT.

The rearrangement uses TRBV11-2 and TRBJ1-1, with D uncertain. Germline CDR1 reads SGHAT; CDR2 reads FQNNGV. V lost 6 bases and J 1 base, leaving 9 bases between the germline ends. The CDR3 contains 13 residues. This CDR3 is CASRLTQNTEAFF. CDR3 in DNA: TGTGCCAGCAGGCTGACACAGAACACTGAAGCTTTCTTT.

The J gene is TRBJ2-1, the V gene TRBV5-5; 9 bases fit TRBD1. Germline V CDR1 and CDR2: SGHKS, YYEKEE (reference sequence). The V and J ends lost 7 bases and 4 bases, in that order; junction bases with no gene match: 12. CDR3 length equals 16 residues. CDR3 nucleotides: TGTGCCAGCGGAACGCTACCGGGACAGGGATACAATGAGCAGTTCTTC. Protein product: CASGTLPGQGYNEQFF.

This chain joins TRBV14 and TRBJ1-2; D is perhaps TRBD1 (6 bases). Trimming shortened V by 1 base and J by 4 bases, and 19 bases separated the two germline ends. Germline V gene lookup returns CDR1 SGHDN and CDR2 FVKESK. This CDR3 has 17 amino acids. In nucleotides, the CDR3 is TGTGCCAGCAGCCAAGTCTCCCCCACCGACAGGTCCTATGGCTACACCTTC. This codes for CASSQVSPTDRSYGYTF.

This chain connects TRBV5-8 to TRBJ2-2; the D gene is possibly TRBD1 (6 bases). CDR1 and CDR2 from the germline V gene are SGHTS and YDEGEE. V lost 7 bases and J 4 bases, leaving 17 bases between the germline ends. This CDR3 is 15 amino acids long. The CDR3 reads CASETPGEGTGELFF. As DNA, the CDR3 is TGTGCCAGCGAAACCCCAGGGGAAGGCACCGGGGAGCTGTTTTTT.

V usage is TRBV12-5 and J usage is TRBJ1-5, with unresolved D. There are 14 residues in the CDR3. The V gene's germline CDR1 is LGHNT and CDR2 FRNRAP. Trimming took off 2 bases at V and 2 bases at J, with 7 bases between the two ends. The CDR3 loop reads CASGLNLGNQPQHF. CDR3 sequence (DNA): TGTGCTAGTGGTTTGAATCTTGGCAATCAGCCCCAGCATTTT. Together with reference TRBV12-5 and TRBJ1-5, the CDR3 gives the full variable domain: DARVTQTPRHKVTEMGQEVTMRCQPILGHNTVFWYRQTMMQGLELLAYFRNRAPLDDSGMPKDRFSAEMPDATLATLKIQPSEPRDSAVYFCASGLNLGNQPQHFGDGTRLSIL.

The chain uses TRBV5-8 and TRBJ2-1, with D possibly matching TRBD2 (7 bases). CDR1 is SGHTS, CDR2 YDEGEE, per germline. Trimming stripped 4 bases from V and 10 bases from J, with 24 bases between. The CDR3 is made up of 16 amino acids. CDR3 sequence: CASSPTGGPVDGEQFF. In DNA form, the CDR3 reads TGTGCCAGCAGCCCCACGGGGGGCCCGGTGGACGGAGAGCAGTTCTTC.

The chain recombines TRBV18 with TRBJ2-7, with D possibly being TRBD2 (5 bases). Germline-derived CDR1 and CDR2 are KGHSH and LQKENI. The ends were cut back, 3 bases at V and 3 bases at J, with 12 bases in the middle. The CDR3 contains 14 residues. In DNA, the CDR3 is TGTGCCAGCTCACCGGGAGCACAGCTCTACGAGCAGTACGTC. Translating it yields CASSPGAQLYEQYV.

The chain has TRBV7-9 and TRBJ1-1, with 9 bases aligning to TRBD1. Trimming cost V 4 bases and J 2 bases; bases outside gene matches: 5. The CDR3 consists of 15 residues. The germline CDR1 and CDR2 sequences are SEHNR and FQNEAQ (reference sequence). CDR3 nucleotide sequence: TGTGCCAGCAGCTCCCCGGGACAGGGAAACACTGAAGCTTTCTTT. It specifies CASSSPGQGNTEAFF. Using reference TRBV7-9 and TRBJ1-1 for the parts outside the CDR3, the full variable domain is DTGVSQNPRHKITKRGQNVTFRCDPISEHNRLYWYRQTLGQGPEFLTYFQNEAQLEKSRLLSDRFSAERPKGSFSTLEIQRTEQGDSAMYLCASSSPGQGNTEAFFGQGTRLTVV.

The chain combines TRBV19 with TRBJ1-4; 7 bases line up with TRBD1. The CDR3 is 15 residues long. V lost 5 bases and J lost 4; bases outside the gene matches: 7. The germline V gene has CDR1 LNHDA and CDR2 SQIVND (reference sequence). CDR3 in amino acids: CASSSTGTVNEKLFF. The CDR3 DNA reads as TGTGCCAGTAGTTCCACCGGGACAGTTAATGAAAAACTGTTTTTT.

The CDR3 bases are TGTGCCAGCAGTCTTATACAGGGTTCATCGAGCTCCTACGAGCAGTACTTC. Translation: CASSLIQGSSSSYEQYF. This chain connects TRBV6-6 to TRBJ2-7; D might be TRBD1 (6 bases). V gave up 5 bases and J gave up 0 bases, with 20 bases separating them. CDR1 MNHNY and CDR2 SVGAGI come from the germline V gene (reference sequence). This CDR3 is built from 17 residues.

The V call is TRBV5-4, the J call TRBJ2-7, with D uncertain. V was clipped by 4 bases and J by 1 base, with 15 bases between them. Germline CDR1 reads SGHNT; CDR2 reads YYREEE (reference sequence). The CDR3 length is 15 residues. CDR3 sequence (DNA): TGTGCCAGCAGCCGACCCAAGACACCATCCTACGAGCAGTACGTC. It specifies CASSRPKTPSYEQYV.

The CDR3: CASSSLGEGQGIEQYF. The CDR3 region has the DNA TGTGCCAGCAGCTCACTAGGGGAAGGACAGGGCATCGAGCAGTACTTC. The J gene is TRBJ2-7, the V gene TRBV7-8, with TRBD1 matching over 8 bases. There are 16 residues in the CDR3. Germline CDR1 reads SGHVS; CDR2 reads FQNEAQ. The ends lost 4 bases at V and 6 bases at J; junction bases unmatched: 14. Combining the CDR3 with reference TRBV7-8 and TRBJ2-7 gives the whole variable domain GAGVSQSPRYKVAKRGQDVALRCDPISGHVSLFWYQQALGQGPEFLTYFQNEAQLDKSGLPSDRFFAERPEGSVSTLKIQRTQQEDSAVYLCASSSLGEGQGIEQYFGPGTRLTVT.

The chain combines TRBV11-3 with TRBJ1-6; D is unresolved. Germline V gene sequence: CDR1 SGHNT, CDR2 YENEEA. V was clipped by 1 base and J by 8 bases, with 6 bases between them. CDR3 length: 13 amino acids. The CDR3, as DNA: TGTGCCAGCAGCTTAGGGGAGGATTCACCCCTCCACTTT. This codes for CASSLGEDSPLHF. The variable domain in full, completed from reference TRBV11-3 and TRBJ1-6, reads EAGVVQSPRYKIIEKKQPVAFWCNPISGHNTLYWYLQNLGQGPELLIRYENEEAVDDSQLPKDRFSAERLKGVDSTLKIQPAELGDSAVYLCASSLGEDSPLHFGNGTRLTVT.

This chain links TRBV30 with TRBJ2-1; D call uncertain. Between the trimmed V and J ends, which lost 4 bases and 7 bases, there was a span of 8 bases. The CDR3 is 11 residues long. The germline gives CDR1 GTSNPN, CDR2 SVGIG (reference sequence). The CDR3 loop is CAWTTWNEQFF. The CDR3 bases are TGTGCCTGGACAACTTGGAATGAGCAGTTCTTC.

The V and J genes are TRBV27 and TRBJ2-1; a weak D match, TRBD2 (5 bases). The CDR3 sequence is 15 residues long. Trimming took off 2 bases at V and 0 bases at J, with 8 bases between the two ends. Germline CDR1 is MNHEY and CDR2 is SMNVEV (reference sequence). The chain's CDR3 is CASSLRGSSYNEQFF. The CDR3 DNA follows: TGTGCCAGCAGTTTAAGAGGGAGCTCCTACAATGAGCAGTTCTTC.

This chain uses TRBV7-6 with TRBJ1-3, with TRBD1 as a possible D gene (6 bases). Trimming removed 0 bases at V and 0 bases at J, with 12 bases between. The CDR3 spans 17 residues. Germline V CDR1 and CDR2: SGHVS, FNYEAQ. The CDR3 is CASSLAPGANSGNTIYF. The DNA of the CDR3 is TGTGCCAGCAGCTTAGCTCCAGGGGCCAACTCTGGAAACACCATATATTTT.

The V and J genes are TRBV3-1 (or the pseudogene TRBV3-2) and TRBJ2-3, with 14 bases identical to TRBD2. The CDR3 is 15 residues long. V shed 7 bases and J 4 bases; nucleotides not matched to a gene: 4. The germline CDR1 and CDR2 sequences are LGHDT and YNNKEL (reference sequence). The CDR3 bases are TGTGCCAGCATCAAGACTAGCGGGGGGGCAGATACGCAGTATTTT. This gives the protein CASIKTSGGADTQYF.

This chain uses TRBV19 with TRBJ1-3; no clear D. The germline V and J ends were trimmed by 4 bases and 0 bases, with 7 bases remaining between them. The germline V gene encodes CDR1 LNHDA and CDR2 SQIVND (reference sequence). The CDR3 loop spans 14 amino acids. Here the CDR3 reads CASSTVYSGNTIYF. The DNA for the CDR3 is TGTGCCAGTAGTACGGTATACTCTGGAAACACCATATATTTT.

This clone was detected a few times. The chain carries TRBV11-2 and TRBJ2-3; 11 bases match TRBD2. The CDR3 has 16 amino acids. From germline, CDR1 is SGHAT and CDR2 FQNNGV. V trimming: 5 bases; J trimming: 5 bases; junction bases outside the gene matches: 9. The CDR3 DNA follows: TGTGCCAGCAGCCCCCGACTAGCGGGATCGAGAGATACGCAGTATTTT. It yields the protein CASSPRLAGSRDTQYF.

The rearrangement uses TRBV7-8 and TRBJ2-1; maybe TRBD1 (5 bases). This CDR3 comprises 15 residues. Germline V lookup: CDR1 SGHVS, CDR2 FQNEAQ. The V end was cut by 5 bases, the J end by 1 base, with 12 bases between. The chain's CDR3 is CASSRREGSYNEQFF. CDR3 coding DNA: TGTGCCAGCAGCCGCAGGGAAGGGTCCTACAATGAGCAGTTCTTC.

The chain carries TRBV19 and TRBJ2-7; the match to TRBD1 covers 10 bases. J was trimmed by 0 bases and V by 7 bases; bases with no gene match: 6. Per germline, CDR1 LNHDA and CDR2 SQIVND (reference sequence). The CDR3 consists of 15 residues. CDR3 DNA sequence: TGTGCCAGTACCTACGGGACAGGGGCCTCCTACGAGCAGTACTTC. Residues: CASTYGTGASYEQYF.

The rearrangement uses TRBV3-1 (or the pseudogene TRBV3-2) and TRBJ2-1; D remains unclear. The CDR3 totals 13 residues. V lost 0 bases and J lost 9, with 9 bases in between. Germline values: CDR1 LGHDT, CDR2 YNNKEL (reference sequence). The CDR3: CASSQDLVSEQFF. The CDR3 region has the DNA TGTGCCAGCAGCCAAGATTTGGTCAGTGAGCAGTTCTTC.

The CDR3 protein is CASSSLIQGLYGYTF. DNA of the CDR3: TGTGCCAGCAGTTCCTTAATCCAGGGGCTCTATGGCTACACCTTC. V gene TRBV6-5 combines with J gene TRBJ1-2, with D possibly being TRBD1 (6 bases). Germline CDR1 and CDR2: MNHEY and SVGAGI. V shed 4 bases and J shed 4 bases, with 16 bases lying between them. The CDR3 has 15 residues.

CDR3 in amino acids: CASSLNFRQNEAFF. In DNA, the CDR3 is TGCGCCAGCAGCTTAAATTTTAGACAGAATGAAGCTTTCTTT. J is TRBJ1-1 and V is TRBV5-1; D might be TRBD1 (5 bases). The V end lost 2 bases, the J end lost 7 bases, and 15 bases lay between the germline ends. The CDR3 contains 14 residues. The V gene's germline CDR1 is SGHRS and CDR2 YFSETQ.

J is TRBJ2-3 and V is TRBV5-1; 8 bases align to TRBD2. There are 17 residues in the CDR3. Germline V gives CDR1 SGHRS, CDR2 YFSETQ. Trimming took 0 bases from V and 3 from J; bases not matched to a gene: 9. CDR3 sequence: CASSLGGGGMRTDTQYF. In nucleotides, the CDR3 is TGCGCCAGCAGCTTGGGTGGCGGGGGGATGAGGACAGATACGCAGTATTTT.